Each of the 9 T cell receptor beta chains below was sequenced from the same sample in a study of glioma-infiltrating T cells. Amplification of TCR alpha and beta CDR3 regions from RNA used iRepertoire nested multiplex PCR. TCRdb re-analysed the multiplex PCR reads in MiXCR, keeping a single row per CDR3 protein. The sample records 300,000 to 450,000 distinct CDR3 sequences, around 38% being singletons. Sequencing used glioma tissue, nonneoplastic brain tissue, or PBMCs (not recorded which). The receptors were sampled from a human donor with low-grade glioma or glioblastoma, undergoing nonglioma brain surgery, or in good health (not recorded which).

The rearrangement joins TRBV19 to TRBJ1-2; no clear D. The CDR3 contains 14 residues. The V end was cut by 0 bases, the J end by 8 bases, with 13 bases between. Looked up from germline, CDR1 is LNHDA and CDR2 is SQIVND (reference sequence). CDR3 DNA: TGTGCCAGTAGTATAGATCTCCGGGCGGGCGGCTACACCTTC. Residues: CASSIDLRAGGYTF.

In regard to this clonotype: With a much larger clone just one base away, this may be a read error. The rearrangement joins TRBV20-1 to TRBJ1-2, with D perhaps matching TRBD1 (5 bases). The germline V gene encodes CDR1 DFQATT and CDR2 SNEGSKA (reference sequence). The CDR3 length is 14 residues. CDR3 protein: CSARERQGHYGYNF. The CDR3 region has the DNA TGCAGTGCTAGAGAGAGGCAGGGCCACTATGGCTACAACTTC.

Notes on this clonotype: One end of the junction fails to match germline, which may point to a read error. The chain recombines TRBV29-1 with TRBJ1-1; D call uncertain. Germline lookup yields CDR1 SQVTM and CDR2 ANQGSEA. The CDR3 sequence is 14 residues long. The CDR3 coding sequence is TGCAGCGTGGCTCTGAGGCTGGTTGACACTGGAGCTTTCTTT. Translation: CSVALRLVDTGAFF.

The rearrangement joins TRBV28 to TRBJ2-7; 10 nucleotides line up with TRBD1. Germline-derived CDR1 and CDR2 are MDHEN and SYDVKM. This CDR3 spans 14 amino acids. V shed 6 bases, J shed 7 bases, and the junction held 9 bases outside the gene matches. Written as DNA, the CDR3 is TGTGCCAGCAGCCGCAGGACAGGGGGAATGGAGCAGTACTTC. This gives the protein CASSRRTGGMEQYF.

On this clonotype itself: A much larger clone differs by one base, so this may be a read error. This sequence joins TRBV6-1 and TRBJ2-3; TRBD2 matches 16 bases. V dropped 6 bases and J dropped 6; count of bases not matched to a gene: 0. The CDR3 is 14 residues long. From germline, CDR1 is MNHNS and CDR2 SASEGT. DNA for the CDR3: TGTGCCAGCAGGGGACTAGCGGGAGGGGATACGCAGTATTTT. Amino acids: CASRGLAGGDTQYF.

This chain joins TRBV2 and TRBJ2-1; D may be TRBD1 (7 bases). The CDR3 is 12 residues long. CDR1 SNHLY and CDR2 FYNNEI come from the germline V gene. The V end lost 7 bases, the J end lost 7 bases, and 11 bases lay between the germline ends. The CDR3 DNA reads as TGTGCCAGCAACCCAGGGGGGAATGAGCAGTTCTTC. It yields the protein CASNPGGNEQFF.

The CDR3 is CASRVSENTEAFF. The CDR3 region has the DNA TGCGCCAGCAGAGTTTCAGAGAACACTGAAGCTTTCTTT. V and J are TRBV5-1 and TRBJ1-1; D not resolved. The V and J ends lost 5 bases and 1 base respectively, with 9 bases between them. This CDR3 contains 13 residues. Germline V gene sequence: CDR1 SGHRS, CDR2 YFSETQ.

The chain is built from TRBV6-1 and TRBJ1-1; 10 positions match TRBD1. CDR1 MNHNS and CDR2 SASEGT come from the germline V gene. J was trimmed by 5 bases and V by 5 bases; bases with no gene match: 8. CDR3 length: 15 amino acids. The CDR3 DNA sequence: TGTGCCAGCAGTCTTTCCGGGACAGGGGTGACTGAAGCTTTCTTT. Protein: CASSLSGTGVTEAFF.

DNA of the CDR3: TGTGCCACCAGCACACCTGAGATACTAGCGGGAGGGACGGGGACCCAGTACTTC. Its protein product is CATSTPEILAGGTGTQYF. The chain has TRBV15 and TRBJ2-5; 13 bases agree with TRBD2. The germline CDR1 and CDR2 sequences are LNHNV and YYDKDF (reference sequence). The junction had 15 bases not matched to a gene; V was cut back by 4 bases and J by 7 bases. The CDR3 covers 18 residues.